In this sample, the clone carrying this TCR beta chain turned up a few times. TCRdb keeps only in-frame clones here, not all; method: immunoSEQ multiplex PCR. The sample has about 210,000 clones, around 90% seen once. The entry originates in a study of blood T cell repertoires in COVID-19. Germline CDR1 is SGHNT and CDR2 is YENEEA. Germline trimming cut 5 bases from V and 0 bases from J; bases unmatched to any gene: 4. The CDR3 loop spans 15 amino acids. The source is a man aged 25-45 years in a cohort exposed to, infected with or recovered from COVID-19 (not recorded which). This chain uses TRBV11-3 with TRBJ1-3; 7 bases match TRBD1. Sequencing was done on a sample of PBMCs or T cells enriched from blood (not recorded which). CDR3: CASSRGQPSGNTIYF. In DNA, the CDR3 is TGTGCCAGCAGCAGGGGACAGCCCTCTGGAAACACCATATATTTT.